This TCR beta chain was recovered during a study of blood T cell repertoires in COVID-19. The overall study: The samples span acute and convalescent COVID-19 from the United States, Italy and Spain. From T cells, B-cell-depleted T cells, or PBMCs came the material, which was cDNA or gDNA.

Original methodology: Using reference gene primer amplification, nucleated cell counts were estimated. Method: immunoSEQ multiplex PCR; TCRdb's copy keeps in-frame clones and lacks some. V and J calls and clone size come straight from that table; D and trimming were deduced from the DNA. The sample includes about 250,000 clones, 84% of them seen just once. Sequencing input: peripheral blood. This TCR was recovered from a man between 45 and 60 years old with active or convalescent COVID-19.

The CDR3 DNA follows: TGCAGCGGATCAGGGGATGAAGCTTTCTTT. Translating gives CSGSGDEAFF. The chain has TRBV20-1 and TRBJ1-1; TRBD1 might be the D (6 bases). The germline gives CDR1 DFQATT, CDR2 SNEGSKA (reference sequence). This CDR3 region has 10 residues.